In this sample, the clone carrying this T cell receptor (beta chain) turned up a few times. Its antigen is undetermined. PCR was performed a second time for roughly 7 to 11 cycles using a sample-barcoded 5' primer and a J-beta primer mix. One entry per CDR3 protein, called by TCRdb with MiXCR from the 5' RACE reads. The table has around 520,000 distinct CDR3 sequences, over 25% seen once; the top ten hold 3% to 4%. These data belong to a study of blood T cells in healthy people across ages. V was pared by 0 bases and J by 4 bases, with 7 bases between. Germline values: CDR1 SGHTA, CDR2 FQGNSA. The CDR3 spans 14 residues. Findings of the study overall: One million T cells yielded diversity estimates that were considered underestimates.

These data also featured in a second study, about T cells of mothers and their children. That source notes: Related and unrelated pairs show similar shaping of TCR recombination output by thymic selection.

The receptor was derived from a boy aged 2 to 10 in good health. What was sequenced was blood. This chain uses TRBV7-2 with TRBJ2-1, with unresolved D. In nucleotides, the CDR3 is TGTGCCAGCAGCTTAGCGGGGAATTACAATGAGCAGTTCTTC. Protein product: CASSLAGNYNEQFF.